This T cell receptor beta chain comes out of a study of PD-L1 blockade in urothelial cancer. Per germline, CDR1 MNHEY and CDR2 SMNVEV (reference sequence). Losses at the gene ends were 3 bases for V and 2 bases for J; bases not matched to a gene: 9. The CDR3 has 16 residues. Clones were read by immunoSEQ multiplex PCR, and TCRdb kept only the in-frame ones, dropping some. The table has 70,000 to 85,000 clones, around 84% seen once. This clonotype was obtained from a man between 65 and 85 years old with urothelial cancer. This chain links TRBV27 with TRBJ2-5, with 7 bases matching TRBD2. Material: PBMCs, obtained around atezolizumab (anti-PD-L1) treatment. The CDR3 sequence is CASSFGSSGVQETQYF. CDR3 DNA sequence: TGTGCCAGCAGTTTTGGGTCTAGCGGAGTACAAGAGACCCAGTACTTC.